The 5 T cell receptor beta chains given below trace back to one sample, sequenced in a study of blood T cell repertoires in COVID-19. Produced via immunoSEQ multiplex PCR; TCRdb's table is partial and in-frame only. There are around 99,000 clones in the sample; 85% to 90% occur only once, and around 1.1% lies in the top ten. Sequencing was done on a sample of peripheral blood. The receptors stem from a human donor in a cohort sampled during active COVID-19.

The CDR3 DNA sequence: TGTGCCAGCAGCCGGGACATATTTAATTCACCCCTCCACTTT. It translates to CASSRDIFNSPLHF. J is TRBJ1-6 and V is TRBV14; D may be TRBD1 (6 bases). Germline values: CDR1 SGHDN, CDR2 FVKESK. Trimming left V 4 bases short and J 6 bases short, with 10 bases between. The CDR3 is 14 residues long.

The chain carries TRBV19 and TRBJ2-1; the match to TRBD1 covers 11 bases. This CDR3 has 15 residues. Unmatched junction bases numbered 4, after V lost 1 base and J lost 8 bases. CDR1 LNHDA and CDR2 SQIVND come from the germline V gene (reference sequence). In DNA, the CDR3 is TGTGCCAGTAGTATAGGGGGACAGGGGGTTCATGAGCAGTTCTTC. Translating gives CASSIGGQGVHEQFF.

V usage is TRBV19 and J usage is TRBJ1-2; no firm D call. Between the trimmed V and J ends, which lost 8 bases and 2 bases, there was a span of 9 bases. CDR3 length equals 12 residues. The germline V gene encodes CDR1 LNHDA and CDR2 SQIVND (reference sequence). CDR3 in amino acids: CASSNGNYGYTF. CDR3 nucleotide sequence: TGTGCCAGTTCCAACGGGAACTATGGCTACACCTTC.

V is TRBV18 and J is TRBJ2-2, with D perhaps TRBD1 (6 bases). The V end was cut by 6 bases, the J end by 4 bases, with 15 bases between. The CDR3 totals 15 residues. CDR1 and CDR2 (germline): KGHSH, LQKENI. The CDR3 spells CASSPNRVSTGELFF. DNA for the CDR3: TGTGCCAGCTCTCCCAACAGGGTTAGCACCGGGGAGCTGTTTTTT.

The chain couples TRBV19 to TRBJ1-6; 7 bases line up with TRBD1. The trim removed 7 bases at V and 7 bases at J, leaving 10 bases unmatched. The CDR3 is 15 residues long. From germline, CDR1 is LNHDA and CDR2 SQIVND (reference sequence). The CDR3 loop reads CASIPGGGGNSPLHF. CDR3 bases: TGTGCCAGTATCCCAGGGGGTGGAGGGAATTCACCCCTCCACTTT.